Many counts were recorded for the clone carrying this T cell receptor (beta chain). The antigen is undetermined. Molecules of cDNA were individually given unique molecular identifiers that were attached to them. Using its own MiXCR run on the 5' RACE reads, TCRdb lists one record per CDR3 protein. The sample comprises nearly 80,000 distinct CDR3 sequences, about 13% of which are singletons, and 1% to 1.4% rests with the top ten. The data belong to a study of early T cells in non-severe SARS-CoV-2 infection. Whole-study context: Alpha and beta chains were unpaired, from unsorted whole-blood bulk RNA. Study-wide results and limits: A preference for anti-spike CD8 responses marked VDJdb matching, which missed private and CD4 specificities.

The CDR3 has 13 residues. V was shortened by 6 bases and J by 5 bases, with 11 bases between the two germline ends. Germline V gene lookup returns CDR1 SGHTA and CDR2 FQGNSA. The rearrangement uses TRBV7-2 and TRBJ2-1; tentatively, D is TRBD1 (6 bases). The sequencing input was whole blood. The sequence was collected from an adult who was a healthcare worker with PCR-confirmed SARS-CoV-2 infection or an uninfected control (not recorded which). CDR3 nucleotide sequence: TGTGCCAGCAGACCCCAGGGGAACAATGAGCAGTTCTTC. It specifies CASRPQGNNEQFF.